The TCR beta chain under discussion was sequenced for a study of CD8 T cells in ankylosing spondylitis. Whole-study findings and limits: It was reported that disease-linked clones were significantly enriched in matched ankylosing spondylitis synovial fluid. Characteristic, it appeared, of ankylosing spondylitis blood was a TCR beta motif of roughly eight highly homologous variants. Several of the motif variants were reported before in synovial fluid and blood from reactive arthritis.

Note on this clonotype: Its antigen remains unknown.

This CDR3 comprises 14 residues. Trimming removed 7 bases from V and 10 bases from J, with 17 bases in between. Construction of TCR beta libraries was performed using quantitative 5'-RACE with molecular barcodes. TCRdb redid the calling of the 5' RACE reads with MiXCR, one entry per CDR3 protein. The sample holds fewer than 750,000 distinct CDR3 sequences, under 20% seen once. The V gene is TRBV12-3 or TRBV12-4, the J gene TRBJ1-6, with D perhaps matching TRBD1 (5 bases). This TCR was sampled from a male donor with ankylosing spondylitis. Sequencing input: blood, either unsorted or a sorted T cell fraction (not recorded which). The DNA for the CDR3 is TGTGCCAGCACCAAGGGTGGGGCCAGCTCACCCCTCCACTTT. Protein sequence: CASTKGGASSPLHF.